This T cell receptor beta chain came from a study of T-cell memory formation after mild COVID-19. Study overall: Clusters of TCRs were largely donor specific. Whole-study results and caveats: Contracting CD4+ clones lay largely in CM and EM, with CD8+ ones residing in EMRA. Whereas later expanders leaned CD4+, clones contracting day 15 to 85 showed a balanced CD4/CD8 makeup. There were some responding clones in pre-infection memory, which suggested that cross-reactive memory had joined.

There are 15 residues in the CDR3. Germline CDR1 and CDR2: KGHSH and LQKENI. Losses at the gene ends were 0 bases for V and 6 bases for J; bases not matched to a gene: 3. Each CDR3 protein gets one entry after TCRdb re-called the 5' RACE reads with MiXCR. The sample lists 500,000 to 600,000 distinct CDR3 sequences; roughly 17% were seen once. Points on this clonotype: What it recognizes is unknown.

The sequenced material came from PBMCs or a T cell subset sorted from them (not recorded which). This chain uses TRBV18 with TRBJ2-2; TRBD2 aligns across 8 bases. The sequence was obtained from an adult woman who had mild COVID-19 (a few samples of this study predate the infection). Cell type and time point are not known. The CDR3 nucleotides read TGTGCCAGCTCACCACCTAGGACTAGCTCCGGGGAGCTGTTTTTT. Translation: CASSPPRTSSGELFF. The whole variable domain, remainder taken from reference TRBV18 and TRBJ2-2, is NAGVMQNPRHLVRRRGQEARLRCSPMKGHSHVYWYRQLPEEGLKFMVYLQKENIIDESGMPKERFSAEFPKEGPSILRIQQVVRGDSAAYFCASSPPRTSSGELFFGEGSRLTVL.